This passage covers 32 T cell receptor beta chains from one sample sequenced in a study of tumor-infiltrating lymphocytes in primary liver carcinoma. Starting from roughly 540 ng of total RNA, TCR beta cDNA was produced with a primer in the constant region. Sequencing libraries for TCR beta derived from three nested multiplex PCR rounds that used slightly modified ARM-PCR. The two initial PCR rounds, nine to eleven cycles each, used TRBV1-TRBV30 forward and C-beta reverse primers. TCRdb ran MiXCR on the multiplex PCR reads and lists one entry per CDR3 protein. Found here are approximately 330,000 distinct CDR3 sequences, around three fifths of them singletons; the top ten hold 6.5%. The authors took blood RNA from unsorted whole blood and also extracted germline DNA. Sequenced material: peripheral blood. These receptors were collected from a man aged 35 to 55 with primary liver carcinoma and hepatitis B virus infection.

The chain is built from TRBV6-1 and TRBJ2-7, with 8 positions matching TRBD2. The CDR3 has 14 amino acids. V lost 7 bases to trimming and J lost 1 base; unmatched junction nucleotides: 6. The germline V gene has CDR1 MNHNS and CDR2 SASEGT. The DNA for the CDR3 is TGTGCCAGCAACGACAGCGGGGGATCCTACGAGCAGTACTTC. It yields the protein CASNDSGGSYEQYF.

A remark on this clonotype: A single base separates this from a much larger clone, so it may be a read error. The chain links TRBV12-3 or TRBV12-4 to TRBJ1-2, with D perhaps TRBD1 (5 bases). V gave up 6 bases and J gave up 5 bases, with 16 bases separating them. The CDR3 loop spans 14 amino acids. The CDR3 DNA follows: TGTGCCAGCAGCTCGGGGCCGGTTACGTATGGCTACACCTTC. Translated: CASSSGPVTYGYTF.

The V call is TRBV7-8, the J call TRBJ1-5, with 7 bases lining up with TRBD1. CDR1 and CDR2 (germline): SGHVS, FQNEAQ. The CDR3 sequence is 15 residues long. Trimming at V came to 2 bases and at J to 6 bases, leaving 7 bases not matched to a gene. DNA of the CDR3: TGTGCCAGCAGCTTACAGGGGGTGCTTCGTCAGCCCCAGCATTTT. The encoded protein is CASSLQGVLRQPQHF.

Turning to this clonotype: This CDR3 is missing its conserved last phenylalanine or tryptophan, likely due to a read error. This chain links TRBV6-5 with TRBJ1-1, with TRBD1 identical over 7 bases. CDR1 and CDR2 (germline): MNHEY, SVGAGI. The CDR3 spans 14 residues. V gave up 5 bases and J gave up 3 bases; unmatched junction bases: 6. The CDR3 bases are TGTGCCAGCAGTACCGGGACAGTCTACACTGAAGCTTTCCTT. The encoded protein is CASSTGTVYTEAFL.

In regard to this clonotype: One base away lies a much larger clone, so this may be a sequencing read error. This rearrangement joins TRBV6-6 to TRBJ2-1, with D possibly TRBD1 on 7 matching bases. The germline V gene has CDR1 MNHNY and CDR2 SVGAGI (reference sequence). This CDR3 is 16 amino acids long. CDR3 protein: CASNLQGTSSYDEQFF. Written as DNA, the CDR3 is TGTGCCAGCAACCTACAGGGGACTTCCTCCTACGATGAGCAGTTCTTC.

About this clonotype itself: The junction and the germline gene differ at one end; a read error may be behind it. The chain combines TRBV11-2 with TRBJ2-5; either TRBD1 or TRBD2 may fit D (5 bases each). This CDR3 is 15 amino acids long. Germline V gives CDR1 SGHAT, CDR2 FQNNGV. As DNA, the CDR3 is TGTGCCGGCAGCCCTAGTGGGACCCGACAAGAGACCCAGTACTTC. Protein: CAGSPSGTRQETQYF.

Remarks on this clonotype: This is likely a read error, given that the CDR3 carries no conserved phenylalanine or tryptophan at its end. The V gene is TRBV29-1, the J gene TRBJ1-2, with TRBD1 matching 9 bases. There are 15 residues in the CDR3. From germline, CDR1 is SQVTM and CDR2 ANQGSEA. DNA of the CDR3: TGCAGCGCCAGGGCTGGGACAGGGATTTACTATCGCTACACCATC. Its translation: CSARAGTGIYYRYTI.

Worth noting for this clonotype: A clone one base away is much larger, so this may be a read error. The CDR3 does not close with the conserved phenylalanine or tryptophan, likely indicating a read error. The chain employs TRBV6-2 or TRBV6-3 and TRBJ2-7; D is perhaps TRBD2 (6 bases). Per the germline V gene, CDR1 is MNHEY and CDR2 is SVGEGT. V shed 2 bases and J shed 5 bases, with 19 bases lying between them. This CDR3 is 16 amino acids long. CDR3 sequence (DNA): TGTGCCAGCAGTTACGAGGAGGGAGTTAGTCTCGACGAGCAGTACCTC. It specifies CASSYEEGVSLDEQYL.

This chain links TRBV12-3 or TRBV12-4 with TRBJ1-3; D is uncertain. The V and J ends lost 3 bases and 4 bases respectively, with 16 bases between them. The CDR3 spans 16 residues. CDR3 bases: TGTGCCAGCAGTTTGGAGCTCGGCTTGTTAGGAAACACCATATATTTT. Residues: CASSLELGLLGNTIYF.

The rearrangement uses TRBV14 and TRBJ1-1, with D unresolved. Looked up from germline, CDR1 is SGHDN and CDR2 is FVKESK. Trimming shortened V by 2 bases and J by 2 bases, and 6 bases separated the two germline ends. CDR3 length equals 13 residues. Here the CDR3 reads CASSQIRNTEAFF. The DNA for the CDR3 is TGTGCCAGCAGCCAAATCCGAAACACTGAAGCTTTCTTT.

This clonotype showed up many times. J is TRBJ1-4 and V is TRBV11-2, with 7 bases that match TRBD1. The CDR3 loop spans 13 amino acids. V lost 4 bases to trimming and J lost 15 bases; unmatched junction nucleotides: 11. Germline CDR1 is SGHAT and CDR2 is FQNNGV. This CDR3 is CASSSQGGTEVFF. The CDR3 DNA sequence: TGTGCCAGCAGCTCCCAGGGGGGGACAGAGGTGTTTTTT. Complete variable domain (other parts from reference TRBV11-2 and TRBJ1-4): EAGVAQSPRYKIIEKRQSVAFWCNPISGHATLYWYQQILGQGPKLLIQFQNNGVVDDSQLPKDRFSAERLKGVDSTLKIQPAKLEDSAVYLCASSSQGGTEVFFGSGTQLSVL.

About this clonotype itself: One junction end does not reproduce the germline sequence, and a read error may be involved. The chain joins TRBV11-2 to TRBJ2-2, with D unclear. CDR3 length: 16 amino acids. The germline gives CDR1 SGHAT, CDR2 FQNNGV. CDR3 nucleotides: TGTGCCAGCAGCTTAAACACTTTCGAGAACATCGGGGAGCTGTTTTTT. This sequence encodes CASSLNTFENIGELFF.

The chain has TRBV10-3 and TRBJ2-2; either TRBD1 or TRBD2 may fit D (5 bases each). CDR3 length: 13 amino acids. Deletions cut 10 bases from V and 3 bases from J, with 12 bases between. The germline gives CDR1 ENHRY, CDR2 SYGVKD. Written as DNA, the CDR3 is TGTGCCACCAGAGGGGTAGACACCGGGGAGCTGTTTTTT. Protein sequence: CATRGVDTGELFF.

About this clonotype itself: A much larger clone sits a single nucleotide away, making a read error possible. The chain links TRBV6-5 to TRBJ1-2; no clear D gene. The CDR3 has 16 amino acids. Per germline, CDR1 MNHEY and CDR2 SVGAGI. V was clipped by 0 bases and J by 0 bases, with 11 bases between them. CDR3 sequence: CASSYSGSGANYGYTF. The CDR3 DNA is TGTGCCAGCAGTTACTCAGGGTCAGGAGCTAACTATGGCTACACCTTC.

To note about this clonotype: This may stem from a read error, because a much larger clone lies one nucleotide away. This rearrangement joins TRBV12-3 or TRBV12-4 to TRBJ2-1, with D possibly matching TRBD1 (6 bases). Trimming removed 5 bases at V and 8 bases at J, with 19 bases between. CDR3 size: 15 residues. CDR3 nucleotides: TGTGCCAGCAGTCCGGACGGGCAGGGGTACGATGAGCAGTTCTTC. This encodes CASSPDGQGYDEQFF.

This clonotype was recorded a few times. The CDR3 loop reads CASSEGLGGTNEQFF. CDR3 bases: TGTGCCAGCAGCGAGGGACTAGGGGGAACCAATGAGCAGTTCTTC. This chain joins TRBV6-5 and TRBJ2-1; TRBD2 agrees at 8 bases. V trimming: 6 bases; J trimming: 6 bases; junction bases outside the gene matches: 10. The CDR3 contains 15 residues. From germline, CDR1 is MNHEY and CDR2 SVGAGI.

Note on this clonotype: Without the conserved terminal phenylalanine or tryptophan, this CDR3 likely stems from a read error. This CDR3 reads CTAKGTVDYEQYL. CDR3 bases: TGCACCGCCAAGGGGACTGTCGACTACGAGCAGTACCTC. This sequence joins TRBV29-1 and TRBJ2-7; weak D call: TRBD2 (6 bases). The CDR3 sequence is 13 residues long. Germline CDR1 is SQVTM and CDR2 is ANQGSEA.

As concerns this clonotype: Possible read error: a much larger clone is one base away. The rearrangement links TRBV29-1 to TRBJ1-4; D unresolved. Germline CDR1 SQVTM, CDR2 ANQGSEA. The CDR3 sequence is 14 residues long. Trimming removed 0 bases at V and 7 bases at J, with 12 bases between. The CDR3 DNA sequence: TGCAGCGTTGAAGATTCGAAAATCGGTGAAAAACTGTTTTTT. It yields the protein CSVEDSKIGEKLFF.

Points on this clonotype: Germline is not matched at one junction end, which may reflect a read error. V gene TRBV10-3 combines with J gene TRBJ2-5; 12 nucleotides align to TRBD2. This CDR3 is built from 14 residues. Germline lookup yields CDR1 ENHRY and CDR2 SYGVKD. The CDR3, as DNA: TGCGCCATCAGTGACCTAGCGGGAGGGAAGACCCAGTACTTC. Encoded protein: CAISDLAGGKTQYF.

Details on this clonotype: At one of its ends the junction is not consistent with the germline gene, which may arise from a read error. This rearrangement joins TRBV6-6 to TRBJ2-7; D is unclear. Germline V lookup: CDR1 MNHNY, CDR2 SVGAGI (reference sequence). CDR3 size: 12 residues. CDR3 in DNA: TGTGCCAGCACTGGTAGGGTCGGCGAGCAGCACTTC. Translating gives CASTGRVGEQHF.

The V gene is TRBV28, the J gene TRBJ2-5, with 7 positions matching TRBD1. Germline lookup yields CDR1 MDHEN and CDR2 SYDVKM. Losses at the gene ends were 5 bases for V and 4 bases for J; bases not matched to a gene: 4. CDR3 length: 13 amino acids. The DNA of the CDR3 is TGTGCCAGCAGTAGGACAGGTCTAGAGACCCAGTACTTC. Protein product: CASSRTGLETQYF.

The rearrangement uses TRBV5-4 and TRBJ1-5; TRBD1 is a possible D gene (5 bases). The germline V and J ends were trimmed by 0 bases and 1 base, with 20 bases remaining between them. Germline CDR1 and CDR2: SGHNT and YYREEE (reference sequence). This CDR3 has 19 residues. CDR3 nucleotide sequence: TGTGCCAGCAGCTTGGTTCGGGACCCCCTTCCCCGGAGCAATCAGCCCCAGCATTTT. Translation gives CASSLVRDPLPRSNQPQHF.

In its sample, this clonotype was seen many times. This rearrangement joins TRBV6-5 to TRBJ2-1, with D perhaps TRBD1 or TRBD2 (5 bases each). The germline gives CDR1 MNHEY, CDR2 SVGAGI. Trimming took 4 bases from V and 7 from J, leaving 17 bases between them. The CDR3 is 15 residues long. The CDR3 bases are TGTGCCAGCAGTTCGTCCGGGACCAGTGGTAATGAGCAGTTCTTC. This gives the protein CASSSSGTSGNEQFF.

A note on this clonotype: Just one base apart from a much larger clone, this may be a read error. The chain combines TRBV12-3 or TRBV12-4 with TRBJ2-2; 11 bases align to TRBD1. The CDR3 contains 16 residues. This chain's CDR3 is CVTRPGQGANTGELFF. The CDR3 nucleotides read TGTGTCACAAGACCGGGACAGGGGGCGAACACCGGGGAGCTGTTTTTT.

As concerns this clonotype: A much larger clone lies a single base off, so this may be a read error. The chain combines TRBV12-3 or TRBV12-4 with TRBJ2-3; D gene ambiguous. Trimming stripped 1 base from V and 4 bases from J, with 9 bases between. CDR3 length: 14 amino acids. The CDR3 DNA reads TGTGCCAGCAGTTTAGAGACTTTCTCAGATACGCAGTATTTT. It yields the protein CASSLETFSDTQYF.

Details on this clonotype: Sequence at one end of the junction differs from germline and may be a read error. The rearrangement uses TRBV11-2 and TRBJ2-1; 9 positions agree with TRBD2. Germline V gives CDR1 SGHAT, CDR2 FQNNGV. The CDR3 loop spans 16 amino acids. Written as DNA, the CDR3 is TGTGTCAGCAGACTGATAATTAGCGGGAGTAGGTATGAGCAGTTCTTC. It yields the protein CVSRLIISGSRYEQFF.

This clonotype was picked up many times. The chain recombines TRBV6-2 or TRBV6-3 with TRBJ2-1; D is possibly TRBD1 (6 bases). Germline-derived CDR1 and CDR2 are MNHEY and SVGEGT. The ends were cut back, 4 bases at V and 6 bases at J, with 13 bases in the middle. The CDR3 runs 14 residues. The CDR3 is CASSWNRVGNEQFF. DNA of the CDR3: TGTGCCAGCAGTTGGAACAGGGTGGGCAATGAGCAGTTCTTC.

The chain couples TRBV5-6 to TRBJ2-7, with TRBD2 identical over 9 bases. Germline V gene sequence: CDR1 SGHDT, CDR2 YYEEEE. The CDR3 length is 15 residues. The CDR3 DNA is TGTACCAACAGCTTCACGGCTAGCGGGACGTACGAGCAGTACTTC. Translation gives CTNSFTASGTYEQYF.

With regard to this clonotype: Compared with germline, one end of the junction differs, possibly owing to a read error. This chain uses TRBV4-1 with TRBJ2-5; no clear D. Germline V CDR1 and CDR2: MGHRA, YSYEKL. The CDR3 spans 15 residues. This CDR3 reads CASSQDHRAQEAQYF. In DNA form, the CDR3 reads TGCGCCAGCAGCCAAGACCACAGAGCGCAAGAGGCCCAGTACTTC.

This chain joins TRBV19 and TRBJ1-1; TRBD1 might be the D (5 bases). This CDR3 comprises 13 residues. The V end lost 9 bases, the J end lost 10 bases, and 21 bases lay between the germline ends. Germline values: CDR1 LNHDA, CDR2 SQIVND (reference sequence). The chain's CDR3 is CASHITGGGGAFF. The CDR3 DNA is TGTGCCAGCCATATAACGGGGGGAGGAGGAGCTTTCTTT.

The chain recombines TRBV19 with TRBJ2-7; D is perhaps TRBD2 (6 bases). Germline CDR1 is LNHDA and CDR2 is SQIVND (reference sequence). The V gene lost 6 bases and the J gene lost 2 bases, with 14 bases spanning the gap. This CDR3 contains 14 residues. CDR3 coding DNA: TGTGCCAGTAGCCTAAGGGACTTAGCCTACGAGCAGTACTTC. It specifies CASSLRDLAYEQYF.

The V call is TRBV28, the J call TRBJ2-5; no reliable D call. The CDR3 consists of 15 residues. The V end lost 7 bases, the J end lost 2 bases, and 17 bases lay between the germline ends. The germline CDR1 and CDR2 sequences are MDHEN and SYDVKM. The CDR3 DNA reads TGTGCCAGCACCTCCCCCCCCCTGGTTCAAGAGACCCAGTACTTC. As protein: CASTSPPLVQETQYF.